This entry lists 10 T cell receptor beta chains sequenced from one sample in a study of early T cells in non-severe SARS-CoV-2 infection. TCRdb called the 5' RACE reads again in MiXCR, with one record for every CDR3 protein. Here the sample spans about 46,000 distinct CDR3 sequences, roughly 5% being singletons. The starting material was whole blood, obtained at baseline. The source of these receptors is an adult who was a healthcare worker with PCR-confirmed SARS-CoV-2 infection or an uninfected control (not recorded which).

This clonotype appeared many times. J is TRBJ2-5 and V is TRBV11-2, with unresolved D. The length of the CDR3 is 12 residues. The germline V gene encodes CDR1 SGHAT and CDR2 FQNNGV. Trimming removed 1 base at V and 3 bases at J, with 3 bases between. Written as DNA, the CDR3 is TGTGCCAGCAGCTTAGCAAAAGAGACCCAGTACTTC. Protein sequence: CASSLAKETQYF.

This clonotype came up many times. The V and J genes are TRBV6-2 or TRBV6-3 and TRBJ1-5; D not certain. V was shortened by 0 bases and J by 7 bases, with 13 bases between the two germline ends. The CDR3 runs 15 residues. Germline lookup yields CDR1 MNHEY and CDR2 SVGEGT. CDR3 region: CASSYSTEGRQPQHF. For the CDR3, the DNA is TGTGCCAGCAGTTACTCGACGGAGGGTCGACAGCCCCAGCATTTT.

This clonotype appeared many times. The DNA for the CDR3 is TGCAGCGTTGTTGGAAACCTCAGCTCCTACGAGCAGTACTTC. Its translation: CSVVGNLSSYEQYF. V gene TRBV29-1 combines with J gene TRBJ2-7; D uncertain. Germline lookup yields CDR1 SQVTM and CDR2 ANQGSEA. Between the trimmed V and J ends, which lost 4 bases and 0 bases, there was a span of 13 bases. This CDR3 has 14 amino acids.

This clonotype was seen at least ten times. CDR3 sequence reads: CASSPTSLRNGYTF. The CDR3 bases are TGCGCCAGCAGCCCGACATCTTTAAGGAATGGCTACACCTTC. The J gene is TRBJ1-2, the V gene TRBV5-1, with D hard to call. This CDR3 spans 14 amino acids. From germline, CDR1 is SGHRS and CDR2 YFSETQ. V was cut by 4 bases and J by 6 bases, with 16 bases left in between.

This clonotype was counted a few times. The chain joins TRBV7-8 to TRBJ2-2; 8 bases align to TRBD1. The length of the CDR3 is 14 residues. CDR1 and CDR2 (germline): SGHVS, FQNEAQ. J was trimmed by 7 bases and V by 5 bases; bases with no gene match: 6. This chain's CDR3 is CASSPDRVGGELFF. The CDR3 bases are TGTGCCAGCAGCCCGGACAGGGTTGGCGGGGAGCTGTTTTTT.

This clonotype was seen more than once but under ten times. The chain is built from TRBV2 and TRBJ2-3; 8 bases agree with TRBD2. The CDR3 is 16 amino acids. V shed 5 bases, J shed 1 base, and the junction held 8 bases outside the gene matches. Germline-derived CDR1 and CDR2 are SNHLY and FYNNEI. CDR3 bases: TGTGCCAGCAGTATTTACGGGAGGGCCGGCACAGATACGCAGTATTTT. This encodes CASSIYGRAGTDTQYF.

V gene TRBV6-5 combines with J gene TRBJ2-1, with D maybe TRBD2 (6 bases). Trimming shortened V by 0 bases and J by 7 bases, and 13 bases separated the two germline ends. Germline V gene data show CDR1 as MNHEY and CDR2 as SVGAGI. The CDR3 runs to 15 residues. CDR3 region: CASSYSAGRGNEQFF. The CDR3 nucleotides are TGTGCCAGCAGTTACTCCGCGGGAAGGGGTAATGAGCAGTTCTTC.

This clonotype has ten or more counts. This chain joins TRBV5-1 and TRBJ2-1; perhaps TRBD2 as D (5 bases). This CDR3 is 14 amino acids long. Deletions cut 0 bases from V and 6 bases from J, with 10 bases between. Per germline, CDR1 SGHRS and CDR2 YFSETQ. This chain's CDR3 is CASSLALTSNEQFF. In DNA form, the CDR3 reads TGCGCCAGCAGCTTGGCCCTCACTAGCAATGAGCAGTTCTTC.

The rearrangement uses TRBV7-9 and TRBJ2-4; TRBD1 matches 9 bases. J gave up 5 bases and V 4 bases, and 6 bases lay outside the gene matches. The CDR3 contains 15 residues. Germline loops: CDR1 SEHNR, CDR2 FQNEAQ (reference sequence). The CDR3 DNA sequence: TGTGCCAGCAGCTCCACGGACAGGGGAGAAAACATTCAGTACTTC. Protein sequence: CASSSTDRGENIQYF.

This chain links TRBV2 with TRBJ2-7, with D possibly TRBD2 on 6 matching bases. The CDR3 runs to 13 residues. V dropped 8 bases and J dropped 1 base, with 12 bases sitting between them. Looked up from germline, CDR1 is SNHLY and CDR2 is FYNNEI. The CDR3 DNA sequence: TGTGCCAGCCGGGGAGGACGGTCCTACGAGCAGTACTTC. Amino acids: CASRGGRSYEQYF. The entire variable domain, with the rest obtained from reference TRBV2 and TRBJ2-7, is as follows: EPEVTQTPSHQVTQMGQEVILRCVPISNHLYFYWYRQILGQKVEFLVSFYNNEISEKSEIFDDQFSVERPDGSNFTLKIRSTKLEDSAMYFCASRGGRSYEQYFGPGTRLTVT.